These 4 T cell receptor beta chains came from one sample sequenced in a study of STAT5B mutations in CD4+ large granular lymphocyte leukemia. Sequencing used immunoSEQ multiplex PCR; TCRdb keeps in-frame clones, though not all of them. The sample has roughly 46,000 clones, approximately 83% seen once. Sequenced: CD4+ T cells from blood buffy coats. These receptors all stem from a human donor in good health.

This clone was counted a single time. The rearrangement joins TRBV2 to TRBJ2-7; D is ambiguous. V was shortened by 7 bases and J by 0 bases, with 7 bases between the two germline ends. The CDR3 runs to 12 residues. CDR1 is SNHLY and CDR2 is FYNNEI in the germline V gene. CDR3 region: CASTYYSYEQYF. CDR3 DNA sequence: TGTGCCAGCACATACTACTCCTACGAGCAGTACTTC.

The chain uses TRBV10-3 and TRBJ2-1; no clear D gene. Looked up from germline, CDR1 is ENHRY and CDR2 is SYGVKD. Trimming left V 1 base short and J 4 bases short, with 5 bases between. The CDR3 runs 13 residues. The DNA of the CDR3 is TGTGCCATCAGTGAGTTGGATTACAATGAGCAGTTCTTC. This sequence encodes CAISELDYNEQFF.

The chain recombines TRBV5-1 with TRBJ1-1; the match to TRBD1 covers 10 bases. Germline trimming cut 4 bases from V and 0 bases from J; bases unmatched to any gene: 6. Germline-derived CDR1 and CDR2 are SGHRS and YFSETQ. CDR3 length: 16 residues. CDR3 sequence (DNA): TGCGCCAGCAGCCTGGGGACAGGGGTCATGAACACTGAAGCTTTCTTT. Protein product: CASSLGTGVMNTEAFF.

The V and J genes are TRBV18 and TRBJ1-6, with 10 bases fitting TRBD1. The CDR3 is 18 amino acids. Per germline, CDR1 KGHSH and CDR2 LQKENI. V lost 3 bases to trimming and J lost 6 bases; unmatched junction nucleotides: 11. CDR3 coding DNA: TGTGCCAGCTCACCTCAGGCTCGGACAGGGGGTAGTAATTCACCCCTCCACTTT. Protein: CASSPQARTGGSNSPLHF.